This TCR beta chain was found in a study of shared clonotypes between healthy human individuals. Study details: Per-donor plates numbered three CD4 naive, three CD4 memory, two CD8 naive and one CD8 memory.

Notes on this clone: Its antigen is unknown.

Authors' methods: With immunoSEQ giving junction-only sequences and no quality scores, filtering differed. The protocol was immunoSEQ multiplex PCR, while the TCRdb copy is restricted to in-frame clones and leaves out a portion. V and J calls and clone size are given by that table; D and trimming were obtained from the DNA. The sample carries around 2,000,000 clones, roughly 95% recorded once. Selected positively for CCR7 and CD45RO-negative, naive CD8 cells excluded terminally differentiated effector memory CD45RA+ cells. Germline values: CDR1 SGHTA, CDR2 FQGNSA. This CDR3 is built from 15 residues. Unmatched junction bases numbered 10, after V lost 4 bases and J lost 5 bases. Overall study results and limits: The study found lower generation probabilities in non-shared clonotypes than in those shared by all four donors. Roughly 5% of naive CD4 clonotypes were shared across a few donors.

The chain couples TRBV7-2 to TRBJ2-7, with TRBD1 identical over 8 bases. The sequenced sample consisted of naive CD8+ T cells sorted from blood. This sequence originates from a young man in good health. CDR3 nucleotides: TGTGCCAGCAGCTCACTAAGGACAGGGATCCACGAGCAGTACTTC. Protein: CASSSLRTGIHEQYF.